This T cell receptor (beta chain) was obtained from a study of cytomegalovirus exposure and HLA in healthy donors. As for the study in general: Genotyping of roughly 400 donors showed that 80% to 85% belonged to the Caucasian-associated ancestry cluster. Findings and limits, study-wide: There were some public TCRs occurring in many donors, but most TCR sequences were rare. Most TCR beta V segments were productive about 90% or about 30% of the time in an earlier analysis.

The primer mix had 60 Vbeta and 13 Jbeta primers. The method was immunoSEQ multiplex PCR; TCRdb's version includes in-frame clones alone and lacks a portion of them. Of about 120,000 clones in the sample, 81% are singletons; the top ten hold 2% to 2.5%. The CDR3 length is 19 residues. Germline CDR1 MGHRA, CDR2 YSYEKL. This clone was counted once. Its specificity is unknown. Specimen: PBMCs. The chain joins TRBV4-1 to TRBJ2-5; 15 nucleotides align to TRBD2. The J call could be wrong; TRBJ2-7 is a better fit for the DNA end. The clonotype was recovered from a woman aged 40 to 50 in good health and CMV-seronegative. In DNA, the CDR3 is TGCGCCAGCAGCCAAGCCCCGGGACTAGCGGGGGGAATCTCCTACGAGCAGTACTTC. It translates to CASSQAPGLAGGISYEQYF.